What follows is one TCR beta chain and its context. What it binds is unknown. The authors made TCR beta libraries by quantitative 5'-RACE with molecular barcodes. One entry per CDR3 protein, called by TCRdb with MiXCR from the 5' RACE reads. The sample holds a few hundred thousand distinct CDR3 sequences; roughly 8% are singletons and the top ten take about 15%. This record comes from a study of CD8 T cells in ankylosing spondylitis. Study-level points and caveats: Disease-linked clones were found to be CD8+ and relatively rare in peripheral blood. Significantly higher representation of disease-linked clones was reported for matched ankylosing spondylitis synovial fluid. Roughly eight highly homologous variants made up a TCR beta motif that seemed to typify ankylosing spondylitis blood. A subset of motif variants has previously been described in the synovial fluid and blood of reactive arthritis.

The CDR3 is 14 amino acids. Trimming shortened V by 1 base and J by 1 base, and 4 bases separated the two germline ends. From germline, CDR1 is MNHEY and CDR2 SVGAGI. This sequence was found in a male donor with ankylosing spondylitis. The sample was blood, either unsorted or a sorted T cell fraction (not recorded which). This chain links TRBV6-5 with TRBJ2-2; D remains unclear. The CDR3 DNA follows: TGTGCCAGCAGTTACTATCTGAACACCGGGGAGCTGTTTTTT. This gives the protein CASSYYLNTGELFF.